Below, one TCR beta chain is given with its context. These data originate in a study of blood T cell repertoires in COVID-19. Study at large: Both acute and convalescent COVID-19 samples were obtained from the United States, Italy and Spain. From T cells, B-cell-depleted T cells, or PBMCs came the material, which was cDNA or gDNA.

V was shortened by 9 bases and J by 1 base, with 12 bases between the two germline ends. The CDR3 length is 14 residues. The germline V gene has CDR1 LNHDA and CDR2 SQIVND (reference sequence). The Seattle patients, enrolled during active infection, were followed longitudinally. Generated by immunoSEQ multiplex PCR, the TCRdb table keeps only in-frame clones and is missing some. The repertoire consists of about 160,000 clones, with roughly 89% occurring once and the leading ten covering around a tenth. This chain uses TRBV19 with TRBJ1-4; D not resolved. The sequenced sample consisted of peripheral blood. This clonotype was obtained from a woman aged 70-85 years with COVID-19, enrolled during active disease. CDR3 region: CARRRGGTNEKLFF. DNA for the CDR3: TGTGCCAGAAGACGTGGAGGAACTAATGAAAAACTGTTTTTT.